This TCR beta chain came from a study of blood T cell repertoires in COVID-19. Study details: The United States, Italy and Spain were the sources of the acute and convalescent COVID-19 samples. The analysed material was cDNA or gDNA that came from T cells, B-cell-depleted T cells, or PBMCs.

Between the trimmed V and J ends, which lost 2 bases and 11 bases, there was a span of 10 bases. Germline V gene lookup returns CDR1 SNHLY and CDR2 FYNNEI. This CDR3 is 13 amino acids long. Per the authors' pipeline: Reference gene primer amplification in the assay estimated nucleated cell counts. Sequencing used immunoSEQ multiplex PCR; TCRdb keeps in-frame clones, though not all of them. Clone size and the V and J calls come from that table; the DNA yielded D and trimming. The sample has 120,000 or so clones, just under 90% seen once. The receptor was derived from a woman aged 45-65 years with acute or convalescent COVID-19. Source material: peripheral blood. The chain links TRBV2 to TRBJ1-6; no firm D call. The CDR3 DNA reads as TGTGCCAGCAGTGAATCGGAGAAACCACCCCTCCACTTT. Translating it yields CASSESEKPPLHF.